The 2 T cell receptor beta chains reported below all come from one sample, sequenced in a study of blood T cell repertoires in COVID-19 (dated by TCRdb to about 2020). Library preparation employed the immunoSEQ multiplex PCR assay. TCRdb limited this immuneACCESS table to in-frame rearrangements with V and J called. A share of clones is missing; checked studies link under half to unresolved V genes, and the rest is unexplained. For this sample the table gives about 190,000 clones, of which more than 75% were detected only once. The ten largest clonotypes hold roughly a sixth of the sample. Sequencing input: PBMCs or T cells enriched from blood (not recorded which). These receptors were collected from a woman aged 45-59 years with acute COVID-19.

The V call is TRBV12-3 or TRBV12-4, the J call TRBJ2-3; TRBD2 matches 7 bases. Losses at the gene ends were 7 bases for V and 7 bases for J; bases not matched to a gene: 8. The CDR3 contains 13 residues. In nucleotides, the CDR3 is TGTGCCAGCACGGGGGGTGGTACATATACGCAGTATTTT. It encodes CASTGGGTYTQYF.

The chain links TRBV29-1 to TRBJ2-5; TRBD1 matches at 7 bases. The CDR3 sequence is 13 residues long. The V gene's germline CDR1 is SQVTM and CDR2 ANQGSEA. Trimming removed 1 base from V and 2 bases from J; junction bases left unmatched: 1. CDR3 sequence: CSVEVGQQETQYF. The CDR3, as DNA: TGCAGCGTTGAAGTGGGACAGCAAGAGACCCAGTACTTC.